The clone carrying this TCR beta chain was detected only a few times. At one end the junction does not follow the germline gene, possibly because of a read error. This sample is part of a study of CD8 T cells in ankylosing spondylitis. One entry per CDR3 protein results from TCRdb running MiXCR on the 5' RACE reads. Found here are approximately 260,000 distinct CDR3 sequences, roughly 8.6% of them singletons; the top ten hold around 7%. The CDR3 length is 17 residues. Germline V lookup: CDR1 SSHAT, CDR2 FNYEAQ (reference sequence). The V gene is TRBV7-7, the J gene TRBJ2-2; D could derive from TRBD1 or TRBD2 (5 bases each). This receptor was taken from a male donor with ankylosing spondylitis or in good health (not recorded which). The sample was blood, either unsorted or a sorted T cell fraction (not recorded which). The chain's CDR3 is CASSLAGTTTSPGELFF. The CDR3 DNA follows: TGTGCTAGCAGCTTAGCCGGGACCACAACCTCCCCCGGGGAGCTGTTTTTT.